The 20 T cell receptor beta chains listed next were all sequenced from one sample in a study of blood T cell repertoires in COVID-19 (dated by TCRdb to 2019 to 2021). Library generation was performed with the immunoSEQ multiplex PCR assay. The table was pulled from immuneACCESS by TCRdb, which kept in-frame rearrangements only. Such tables lose some clones; where checked, under half of the loss comes from unresolved V genes, and the rest has no known cause. The sample contains hundreds of thousands of clones, around 86% of them found a single time. Jointly, the top ten make up less than 15% of the sample. The specimen was peripheral blood. The receptors derive from a human donor in a cohort sampled during active COVID-19.

Only a few counts were recorded for this clone. J is TRBJ2-5 and V is TRBV28; D is undetermined. The CDR3 has 14 amino acids. The germline CDR1 and CDR2 sequences are MDHEN and SYDVKM. V shed 7 bases and J shed 7 bases, with 19 bases lying between them. The CDR3 region has the DNA TGTGCCAGCACTACCGCCAACTCTCGGTCGACCCAGTACTTC. Translated, it gives CASTTANSRSTQYF.

This clone has only a few counts. CDR3 sequence: CASSLGRYNSPLHF. CDR3 DNA sequence: TGTGCCAGCAGTTTAGGCAGATATAATTCACCCCTCCACTTT. The chain recombines TRBV27 with TRBJ1-6; D is ambiguous. V dropped 2 bases and J dropped 4 bases, with 6 bases sitting between them. CDR3 size: 14 residues. CDR1 and CDR2 (germline): MNHEY, SMNVEV (reference sequence).

This rearrangement joins TRBV7-2 to TRBJ2-1; TRBD2 aligns across 8 bases. The CDR3 spans 16 residues. Germline CDR1 is SGHTA and CDR2 is FQGNSA. The V and J ends lost 6 bases and 4 bases, in that order; junction bases with no gene match: 11. The CDR3 region has the DNA TGTGCCAGCAGACTAAGTAGCGGGACCCCGTACAATGAGCAGTTCTTC. This sequence encodes CASRLSSGTPYNEQFF.

The gene calls are TRBV5-1 and TRBJ2-3; TRBD2 aligns across 12 bases. CDR3 length: 20 amino acids. Germline assignment: CDR1 SGHRS and CDR2 YFSETQ. Trimming cost V 3 bases and J 1 base; bases outside gene matches: 15. CDR3 nucleotides: TGCGCCAGCAGCTCCCCTGAACTAGCGGGAGGAACTCTTCGCACAGATACGCAGTATTTT. Its translation is CASSSPELAGGTLRTDTQYF. The full variable domain, completed using reference TRBV5-1 and TRBJ2-3, is KAGVTQTPRYLIKTRGQQVTLSCSPISGHRSVSWYQQTPGQGLQFLFEYFSETQRNKGNFPGRFSGRQFSNSRSEMNVSTLELGDSALYLCASSSPELAGGTLRTDTQYFGPGTRLTVL.

As to this clone: Other DNA sequences in the sample encode the same CDR3. The chain has TRBV5-8 and TRBJ1-1; tentatively, D is TRBD1 (6 bases). V lost 1 base, J lost 3 bases, and 7 bases lay in between. CDR3 length: 13 residues. Germline V gene sequence: CDR1 SGHTS, CDR2 YDEGEE. CDR3 amino acids: CASSLQGYTEAFF. CDR3 DNA: TGTGCCAGCAGCTTGCAGGGGTACACTGAAGCTTTCTTT.

V is TRBV25-1 and J is TRBJ2-2; no definite D call. Germline V gives CDR1 MGHDK, CDR2 SYGVNS. This CDR3 is 12 amino acids long. Trimming took off 5 bases at V and 7 bases at J, with 8 bases between the two ends. CDR3 residues: CASSFSHGELFF. DNA of the CDR3: TGTGCCAGCAGTTTTAGCCACGGGGAGCTGTTTTTT. The entire variable domain, with the rest obtained from reference TRBV25-1 and TRBJ2-2, is as follows: EADIYQTPRYLVIGTGKKITLECSQTMGHDKMYWYQQDPGMELHLIHYSYGVNSTEKGDLSSESTVSRIRTEHFPLTLESARPSHTSQYLCASSFSHGELFFGEGSRLTVL.

V and J are TRBV6-2 or TRBV6-3 and TRBJ1-1, with D possibly being TRBD1 (6 bases). Trimming took 2 bases from V and 1 from J, leaving 23 bases between them. This CDR3 region has 19 residues. Germline CDR1 reads MNHEY; CDR2 reads SVGEGT. The CDR3 DNA reads TGTGCCAGCAGTTACGGGGGCCGTAGGCACCATCCTCAGAACACTGAAGCTTTCTTT. It is translated as CASSYGGRRHHPQNTEAFF.

The V and J genes are TRBV19 and TRBJ2-3; 9 bases align to TRBD2. The CDR3 covers 16 residues. Germline lookup yields CDR1 LNHDA and CDR2 SQIVND (reference sequence). J gave up 2 bases and V 3 bases, and 6 bases lay outside the gene matches. The CDR3 DNA reads TGTGCCAGTAGTATTGGCGGGAGGGTCCCCACAGATACGCAGTATTTT. Encoded protein: CASSIGGRVPTDTQYF.

The J gene is TRBJ1-5, the V gene TRBV6-6, with TRBD1 identical over 10 bases. V shed 5 bases, J shed 3 bases, and the junction held 1 base outside the gene matches. This CDR3 is built from 14 residues. In germline, CDR1 is MNHNY, CDR2 SVGAGI (reference sequence). Written as DNA, the CDR3 is TGTGCCAGCAGTGGGACAGGGGACAATCAGCCCCAGCATTTT. It translates to CASSGTGDNQPQHF.

V usage is TRBV7-2 and J usage is TRBJ2-1; no reliable D call. Germline assignment: CDR1 SGHTA and CDR2 FQGNSA. Trimming pared 3 bases from V and 6 bases from J, leaving 12 bases between. This CDR3 contains 14 residues. The CDR3 loop is CASSFGGTVNEQFF. The CDR3 nucleotides are TGTGCCAGCAGCTTTGGCGGAACCGTCAATGAGCAGTTCTTC.

The chain carries TRBV18 and TRBJ1-5, with 9 bases identical to TRBD1. There are 15 residues in the CDR3. With V trimmed by 6 bases and J by 6 bases, 9 bases remained unmatched. Germline V gives CDR1 KGHSH, CDR2 LQKENI. The CDR3 is CASSPGQGMSQPQHF. The CDR3 DNA reads as TGTGCCAGCTCTCCGGGACAGGGTATGAGTCAGCCCCAGCATTTT.

This clone occurred a few times. Different DNA sequences within this sample yield the same CDR3. The gene calls are TRBV18 and TRBJ1-5; TRBD1 matches 7 bases. This CDR3 comprises 14 residues. V gave up 3 bases and J gave up 5 bases; unmatched junction bases: 4. The germline gives CDR1 KGHSH, CDR2 LQKENI. CDR3 nucleotide sequence: TGTGCCAGCTCACCCAACAGGGGCGATCAGCCCCAGCATTTT. This gives the protein CASSPNRGDQPQHF.

This clone was recorded once. The chain uses TRBV5-4 and TRBJ2-1; 13 bases fit TRBD2. The CDR3 loop spans 17 amino acids. The germline V gene encodes CDR1 SGHNT and CDR2 YYREEE (reference sequence). V trimming: 0 bases; J trimming: 10 bases; junction bases outside the gene matches: 10. Written as DNA, the CDR3 is TGTGCCAGCAGCTTGGATGTGGGACTAGCGGGAACAAGAGAGCAGTTCTTC. The encoded protein is CASSLDVGLAGTREQFF.

This chain connects TRBV28 to TRBJ2-3; TRBD2 agrees at 14 bases. CDR1 and CDR2 (germline): MDHEN, SYDVKM. Trimming took 2 bases from V and 1 from J; bases not matched to a gene: 5. The CDR3 length is 18 residues. The CDR3 loop reads CASSLRTSGRYRTDTQYF. CDR3 sequence (DNA): TGTGCCAGCAGTTTAAGGACTAGCGGGAGGTACCGCACAGATACGCAGTATTTT.

The rearrangement joins TRBV29-1 to TRBJ1-5; D not resolved. Trimming removed 5 bases from V and 0 bases from J, with 5 bases in between. Germline V gene data show CDR1 as SQVTM and CDR2 as ANQGSEA. The CDR3 consists of 12 residues. As DNA, the CDR3 is TGCAGCGTTCGAGATAGCAATCAGCCCCAGCATTTT. Protein sequence: CSVRDSNQPQHF.

The chain has TRBV27 and TRBJ1-4, with D unclear. V was pared by 6 bases and J by 8 bases, with 13 bases between. CDR1 is MNHEY, CDR2 SMNVEV, per germline (reference sequence). CDR3 length: 13 amino acids. The CDR3 DNA is TGTGCCAGCAGACCGTTCCATGAGGAAAAACTGTTTTTT. It is translated as CASRPFHEEKLFF.

V gene TRBV7-2 combines with J gene TRBJ2-3; 8 bases are a match to TRBD1. Unmatched junction bases numbered 14, after V lost 5 bases and J lost 7 bases. This CDR3 has 16 residues. Per the germline V gene, CDR1 is SGHTA and CDR2 is FQGNSA. The CDR3 DNA reads TGTGCCAGCAGCATTACAGGGGGAGCAAGGAGGAATACGCAGTATTTT. Its translation: CASSITGGARRNTQYF.

The chain is built from TRBV18 and TRBJ1-6; D is unclear. CDR3 size: 14 residues. The germline gives CDR1 KGHSH, CDR2 LQKENI. V was trimmed by 2 bases and J by 14 bases, leaving 16 bases between them. The CDR3 DNA follows: TGTGCCAGCTCACCATCTGCAGTCACCTTAACCCTCCACTTT. Encoded protein: CASSPSAVTLTLHF.

This chain uses TRBV19 with TRBJ2-5; possibly TRBD2 for D (5 bases). V lost 7 bases and J 1 base, leaving 16 bases between the germline ends. Looked up from germline, CDR1 is LNHDA and CDR2 is SQIVND (reference sequence). The CDR3 contains 15 residues. Here the CDR3 DNA reads TGTGCCAGTACCCGAGGGCCTAGCCCCCAAGAGACCCAGTACTTC. Protein sequence: CASTRGPSPQETQYF.

V gene TRBV10-3 combines with J gene TRBJ2-1, with D possibly TRBD2 on 5 matching bases. CDR1 is ENHRY and CDR2 is SYGVKD in the germline V gene. The V end was cut by 7 bases, the J end by 8 bases, with 21 bases between. The CDR3 is 15 amino acids. The CDR3 here is CAIKRSADDGYEQFF. The DNA of the CDR3 is TGTGCCATCAAAAGGTCAGCGGATGATGGATATGAGCAGTTCTTC.